This T cell receptor beta chain was sequenced for a study of CD8+ T cells in alopecia areata. Turning to the study itself: Transfer of skin from 6-12-month-old C3H/HeJ graft donors with spontaneous alopecia was made to roughly 6-10-week-old female C3H/HeJ mice.

Sorting relied on CD4, CD8alpha, NKG2D, NKG2ACE and other markers applied to pooled cutaneous lymph node cells. RNA extraction and reverse transcription yielded cDNA as sequencing template. Sequencing used immunoSEQ multiplex PCR; TCRdb keeps in-frame clones, though not all of them. The sample contains more than 250,000 clones, none occurring once; around 1.2% lies in the top ten. Study-wide findings and caveats: Scalp samples also yield sequences of resident alphabeta T cells from normal skin. Mouse data revealed clearer TCR sharing than patient data did, a gap possibly tied to HLA. More clonal than normal scalp was lesional scalp, particularly alopecia totalis/universalis.

This clone has only a few counts. Its antigen is unidentified. Mouse gene names and germline throughout. The DNA ends 4 residues before the CDR3 does, and the rest of the CDR3 is filled in from the germline J gene. Other DNA sequences in this sample translate to the same CDR3. From germline, CDR1 is FNHDT and CDR2 SITEND (reference sequence). V was cut by 3 bases and J by 0 bases, with 11 bases left in between. There are 15 residues in the CDR3. V gene TRBV19 combines with J gene TRBJ2-3; a possible D gene is TRBD2 (6 bases). Sequencing was performed on CD4+ T cells sorted from a lymph node. This receptor was taken from a C3H/HeJ mouse with alopecia areata. This mouse strain has H2-k as its MHC haplotype. This CDR3 reads CASSNNWGSAETLYF. Partial CDR3 DNA: TGTGCCAGCAGTAATAATTGGGGGAGTGCAGAA.